Shown below are 18 T cell receptor beta chains from a single sample sequenced in a study of cytomegalovirus exposure and HLA in healthy donors. The PCR contained 60 Vbeta and 13 Jbeta primers. The table came from immunoSEQ multiplex PCR; TCRdb's copy has only in-frame clones and leaves some out. The sample gives roughly 80,000 clones, 67% of which show up once; around 7% is in the top ten. The sequenced sample was PBMCs. These receptors were obtained from a woman aged 45-65 years in good health and CMV-seropositive.

The genes are TRBV5-4 and TRBJ1-2; 7 bases fit TRBD1. This CDR3 has 14 amino acids. V was clipped by 3 bases and J by 8 bases; unmatched bases: 10. Germline CDR1 SGHNT, CDR2 YYREEE (reference sequence). CDR3: CASSSRGTAEGYTF. In DNA, the CDR3 is TGTGCCAGCAGCTCCCGAGGGACAGCCGAGGGCTACACCTTC.

The chain recombines TRBV6-5 with TRBJ2-1; D may be TRBD2 (6 bases). The length of the CDR3 is 15 residues. Between the trimmed V and J ends, which lost 4 bases and 1 base, there was a span of 11 bases. CDR1 is MNHEY, CDR2 SVGAGI, per germline. In nucleotides, the CDR3 is TGTGCCAGCAGTTTGGGGGGAGGATCCTACAATGAGCAGTTCTTC. It translates to CASSLGGGSYNEQFF.

The chain has TRBV7-3 and TRBJ2-1; D may be TRBD2 (6 bases). CDR1 and CDR2 from the germline V gene are SGHTA and FQGTGA. The CDR3 totals 16 residues. The V end was cut by 3 bases, the J end by 3 bases, with 15 bases between. In nucleotides, the CDR3 is TGTGCCAGCAGCTTCTCTGGCGGGGCCAACTACAATGAGCAGTTCTTC. It encodes CASSFSGGANYNEQFF.

The chain uses TRBV10-3 and TRBJ2-5, with unresolved D. This CDR3 region has 11 residues. CDR1 is ENHRY and CDR2 is SYGVKD in the germline V gene. V lost 3 bases and J 5 bases, leaving 4 bases between the germline ends. For the CDR3, the DNA is TGTGCCATCAGTGATAGTGAGACCCAGTACTTC. Its protein product is CAISDSETQYF.

The rearrangement links TRBV19 to TRBJ1-6; maybe TRBD1 (6 bases). Germline CDR1 reads LNHDA; CDR2 reads SQIVND (reference sequence). The CDR3 consists of 13 residues. V was pared by 11 bases and J by 7 bases, with 15 bases between. The CDR3 is CALGEQGNSPLHF. DNA of the CDR3: TGTGCCCTTGGGGAGCAGGGGAATTCACCCCTCCACTTT. Using reference TRBV19 and TRBJ1-6 for the parts outside the CDR3, the full variable domain is DGGITQSPKYLFRKEGQNVTLSCEQNLNHDAMYWYRQDPGQGLRLIYYSQIVNDFQKGDIAEGYSVSREKKESFPLTVTSAQKNPTAFYLCALGEQGNSPLHFGNGTRLTVT.

The CDR3 is CAWSAGQGNEKLFF. For the CDR3, the DNA is TGTGCCTGGAGTGCGGGACAGGGGAATGAAAAACTGTTTTTT. The chain has TRBV30 and TRBJ1-4, with 10 bases aligning to TRBD1. The germline CDR1 and CDR2 sequences are GTSNPN and SVGIG (reference sequence). The V and J ends lost 1 base and 5 bases, in that order; junction bases with no gene match: 1. This CDR3 region has 14 residues.

The chain combines TRBV10-2 with TRBJ2-1; TRBD2 aligns across 7 bases. Germline V gene sequence: CDR1 WSHSY, CDR2 SAAADI. This CDR3 is built from 14 residues. Germline trimming cut 4 bases from V and 4 bases from J; bases unmatched to any gene: 4. CDR3 residues: CASSARGGYNEQFF. The CDR3 bases are TGCGCCAGCAGTGCCCGCGGGGGTTACAATGAGCAGTTCTTC.

The chain has TRBV6-1 and TRBJ1-2; TRBD1 matches at 10 bases. The length of the CDR3 is 15 residues. After removal of 4 bases from V and 3 bases from J, the junction contained 5 bases not matched to a gene. The germline CDR1 and CDR2 sequences are MNHNS and SASEGT. CDR3 nucleotides: TGTGCCAGCAGTGCCCGGACAGGGGGAGACTATGGCTACACCTTC. This sequence encodes CASSARTGGDYGYTF.

Here the CDR3 DNA reads TGTGCCAGCCGCGACAGTTTTTTCTATGGCTACACCTTC. The encoded protein is CASRDSFFYGYTF. This rearrangement joins TRBV28 to TRBJ1-2, with a possible D match to TRBD1 (5 bases). V lost 8 bases, J lost 4 bases, and 14 bases lay in between. Germline lookup yields CDR1 MDHEN and CDR2 SYDVKM. This CDR3 comprises 13 residues.

The chain links TRBV15 to TRBJ1-6, with D uncertain. Germline lookup yields CDR1 LNHNV and CDR2 YYDKDF (reference sequence). CDR3 length equals 14 residues. V dropped 2 bases and J dropped 6 bases, with 8 bases sitting between them. DNA for the CDR3: TGTGCCACCAGCAGAACAGCATTTAATTCACCCCTCCACTTT. This gives the protein CATSRTAFNSPLHF.

V and J are TRBV21-1 and TRBJ1-1; the table's TRBD1 call for D was not verified on the DNA. TRBV21-1 constitutes a pseudogene. There are 16 residues in the CDR3. CDR3 in DNA: TGTGCCAGCAGCAAAGTGGCAGGGGCTGGTGGCACTGAAGCTTTCTTT. This encodes CASSKVAGAGGTEAFF.

This chain joins TRBV15 and TRBJ1-2; maybe TRBD1 (6 bases). The CDR3 totals 17 residues. Germline values: CDR1 LNHNV, CDR2 YYDKDF (reference sequence). V lost 2 bases and J lost 3, with 19 bases in between. CDR3 sequence reads: CATSRLARTDGDYGYTF. CDR3 bases: TGTGCCACCAGCAGACTAGCCCGGACAGATGGGGACTATGGCTACACCTTC.

The chain uses TRBV28 and TRBJ1-3; D is ambiguous. V gave up 4 bases and J gave up 5 bases, with 6 bases separating them. The germline gives CDR1 MDHEN, CDR2 SYDVKM. The CDR3 extends over 12 amino acids. CDR3 residues: CASSSLRNTIYF. DNA of the CDR3: TGTGCCAGCAGTTCTCTACGAAACACCATATATTTT. Supplemented by reference TRBV28 and TRBJ1-3, the full variable domain reads DVKVTQSSRYLVKRTGEKVFLECVQDMDHENMFWYRQDPGLGLRLIYFSYDVKMKEKGDIPEGYSVSREKKERFSLILESASTNQTSMYLCASSSLRNTIYFGEGSWLTVV.

This clone occurred a few times. The V gene is TRBV6-1, the J gene TRBJ2-7; D is ambiguous. CDR1 is MNHNS, CDR2 SASEGT, per germline. CDR3 length: 12 residues. V lost 5 bases and J 4 bases, leaving 9 bases between the germline ends. The CDR3 spells CASSLPQYEQYF. In nucleotides, the CDR3 is TGTGCCAGCAGTCTCCCACAGTACGAGCAGTACTTC.

The CDR3 bases are TGTGCCAGCAGTCCCCGGGCGGGGGGTGAGCAGTTCTTC. Encoded protein: CASSPRAGGEQFF. The chain links TRBV2 to TRBJ2-1, with 8 bases fitting TRBD2. The J segment lost 9 bases and the V segment lost 5 bases, leaving 6 bases of the junction unmatched. Germline V gene data show CDR1 as SNHLY and CDR2 as FYNNEI. This CDR3 contains 13 residues.

The chain combines TRBV9 with TRBJ1-2; no firm D call. CDR1 and CDR2 (germline): SGDLS, YYNGEE. With 4 bases removed from V and 8 bases from J, the gap between germline ends came to 24 bases. This CDR3 contains 16 residues. The CDR3 DNA follows: TGTGCCAGCAGCCTCGCGACGTCGGGAAGTTCTTGGGGCTACACCTTC. Translation: CASSLATSGSSWGYTF. Together with reference TRBV9 and TRBJ1-2, the CDR3 gives the full variable domain: DSGVTQTPKHLITATGQRVTLRCSPRSGDLSVYWYQQSLDQGLQFLIQYYNGEERAKGNILERFSAQQFPDLHSELNLSSLELGDSALYFCASSLATSGSSWGYTFGSGTRLTVV.

The rearrangement uses TRBV4-1 and TRBJ1-2, with 7 bases matching TRBD1. The CDR3 is 14 residues long. The V gene's germline CDR1 is MGHRA and CDR2 YSYEKL. The J segment lost 5 bases and the V segment lost 5 bases, leaving 8 bases of the junction unmatched. The CDR3 protein is CASSSTRGAYGYTF. CDR3 nucleotide sequence: TGCGCCAGCAGCTCTACCAGGGGGGCTTATGGCTACACCTTC.

The rearrangement joins TRBV9 to TRBJ2-2; D unresolved. CDR1 is SGDLS, CDR2 YYNGEE, per germline. The CDR3 contains 13 residues. Trimming removed 1 base at V and 8 bases at J, with 9 bases between. This CDR3 reads CASSVKIVGELFF. In nucleotides, the CDR3 is TGTGCCAGCAGCGTAAAAATAGTGGGGGAGCTGTTTTTT.